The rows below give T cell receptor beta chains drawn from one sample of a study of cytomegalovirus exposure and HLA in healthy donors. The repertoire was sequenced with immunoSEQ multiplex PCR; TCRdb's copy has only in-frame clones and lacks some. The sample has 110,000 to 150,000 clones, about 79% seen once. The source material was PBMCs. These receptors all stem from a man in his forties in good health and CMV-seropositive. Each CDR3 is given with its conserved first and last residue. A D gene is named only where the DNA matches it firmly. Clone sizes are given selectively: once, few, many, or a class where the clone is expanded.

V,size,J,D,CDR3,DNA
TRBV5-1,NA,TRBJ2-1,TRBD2,CASSLAPGLANNEQFF,TGCGCCAGCAGCTTGGCCCCGGGACTAGCGAACAATGAGCAGTTCTTC
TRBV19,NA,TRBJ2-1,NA,CASSITGASASSYNEQFF,TGTGCCAGTAGTATCACTGGGGCTTCCGCCAGCTCCTACAATGAGCAGTTCTTC
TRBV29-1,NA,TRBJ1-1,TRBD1,CSACGTGGPNTEAFF,TGCAGCGCTTGCGGGACAGGGGGCCCGAACACTGAAGCTTTCTTT
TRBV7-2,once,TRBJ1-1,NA,CASSKSRGGPNTEAFF,TGTGCCAGCAGCAAAAGCCGGGGGGGACCGAACACTGAAGCTTTCTTT
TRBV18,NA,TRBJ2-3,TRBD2,CASSPTSGVEQYF,TGTGCCAGCTCACCGACTAGCGGGGTTGAGCAGTATTTT
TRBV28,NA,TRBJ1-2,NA,CASSLSPGHLNYGYTF,TGTGCCAGCAGTTTATCTCCGGGACATCTTAACTATGGCTACACCTTC
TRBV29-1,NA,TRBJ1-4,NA,CSGKGEQSEKLFF,TGCAGCGGCAAGGGGGAACAAAGTGAAAAACTGTTTTTT
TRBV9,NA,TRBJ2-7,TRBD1,CASSVRDRAVEQYF,TGTGCCAGCAGCGTCCGGGACAGGGCGGTCGAGCAGTACTTC
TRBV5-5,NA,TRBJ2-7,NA,CASSLARSYEQYF,TGTGCCAGCAGCTTGGCCAGGTCCTACGAGCAGTACTTC
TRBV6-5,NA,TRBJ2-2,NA,CASRKLAGELFF,TGTGCCAGCAGAAAACTCGCCGGGGAGCTGTTTTTT
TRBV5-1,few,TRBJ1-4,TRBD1,CASSWDSGITNEKLFF,TGCGCCAGCAGCTGGGACAGCGGCATAACTAATGAAAAACTGTTTTTT
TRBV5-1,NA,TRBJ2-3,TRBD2,CASSLGWSGGTDTQYF,TGCGCCAGCAGCTTGGGGTGGAGCGGGGGTACAGATACGCAGTATTTT
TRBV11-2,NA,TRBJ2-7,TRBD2,CASSFGTSGKRQYF,TGTGCCAGCAGCTTCGGGACTAGCGGAAAGAGGCAGTACTTC
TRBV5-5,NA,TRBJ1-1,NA,CASSFLDRSDKAFF,TGTGCCAGCAGCTTCCTAGACAGGAGTGACAAAGCTTTCTTT
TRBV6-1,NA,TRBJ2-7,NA,CASRLASASYEQYF,TGTGCCAGCAGGTTGGCTAGCGCCTCCTACGAGCAGTACTTC
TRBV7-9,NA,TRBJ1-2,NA,CASSLVWGREIYGYTF,TGTGCCAGCAGCTTAGTATGGGGCAGGGAAATATATGGCTACACCTTC
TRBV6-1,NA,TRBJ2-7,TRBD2,CASSEAGAGGYEQYF,TGTGCCAGCAGTGAAGCCGGCGCGGGAGGCTACGAGCAGTACTTC
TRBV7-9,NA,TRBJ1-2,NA,CASRQGASSGYTF,TGTGCCAGCAGGCAAGGGGCGAGTAGTGGCTACACCTTC
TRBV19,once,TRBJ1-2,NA,CASSADNPGDGYTF,TGTGCCAGTAGTGCCGACAATCCGGGGGATGGCTACACCTTC
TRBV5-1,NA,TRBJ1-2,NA,CASSKNPGRDHYGYTF,TGCGCCAGCAGCAAGAACCCGGGGAGGGACCACTATGGCTACACCTTC
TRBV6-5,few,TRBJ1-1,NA,CASSYSSGWDTEAFF,TGTGCCAGCAGTTACTCGTCAGGGTGGGACACTGAAGCTTTCTTT
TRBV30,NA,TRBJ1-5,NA,CAWSAWEHQPQHF,TGTGCCTGGAGTGCTTGGGAGCATCAGCCCCAGCATTTT
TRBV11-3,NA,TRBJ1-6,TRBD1,CASSPVTGAFGPLHF,TGTGCCAGCAGCCCCGTGACAGGGGCCTTTGGACCCCTCCACTTT
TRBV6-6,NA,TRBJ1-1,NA,CASSLARSEAFF,TGTGCCAGCAGTCTGGCGAGGAGTGAAGCTTTCTTT
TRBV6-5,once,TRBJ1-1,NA,CASSPLQAMNTEAFF,TGTGCCAGCAGTCCCCTGCAGGCGATGAACACTGAAGCTTTCTTT
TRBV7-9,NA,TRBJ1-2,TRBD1,CASSLGQGYGYTF,TGTGCCAGCAGCTTAGGACAGGGCTATGGCTACACCTTC
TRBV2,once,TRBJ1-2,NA,CASPLQAGYTF,TGTGCCAGTCCGTTACAGGCCGGCTACACCTTC
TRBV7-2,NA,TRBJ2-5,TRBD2,CASSLGRAGGQETQYF,TGTGCCAGCAGCTTGGGGAGGGCGGGGGGCCAAGAGACCCAGTACTTC
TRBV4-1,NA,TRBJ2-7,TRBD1,CASSLRGQAANFYEQYF,TGCGCCAGCAGCCTCCGGGGACAGGCGGCCAACTTCTACGAGCAGTACTTC
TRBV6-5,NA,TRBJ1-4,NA,CASSYSKGEAKLFF,TGTGCCAGCAGTTACTCGAAGGGGGAAGCAAAACTGTTTTTT
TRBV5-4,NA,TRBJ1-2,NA,CASSRTYREGYTF,TGTGCCAGCAGCCGAACATACAGGGAGGGCTACACCTTC
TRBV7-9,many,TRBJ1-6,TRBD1,CASSPGTGRSPLHF,TGTGCCAGCAGCCCCGGGACAGGGCGTTCACCCCTCCACTTT
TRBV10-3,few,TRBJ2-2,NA,CAISREGALTGELFF,TGTGCCATCAGCCGAGAAGGGGCGCTGACCGGGGAGCTGTTTTTT
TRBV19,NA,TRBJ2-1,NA,CASSITGGANEQFF,TGTGCCAGTAGTATAACAGGGGGGGCAAATGAGCAGTTCTTC
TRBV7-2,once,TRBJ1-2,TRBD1,CASSPPGQGYGHTF,TGTGCCAGCAGCCCCCCGGGACAGGGCTATGGCCACACCTTC
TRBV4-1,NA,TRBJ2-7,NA,CASSPLKAFYEQYF,TGCGCCAGCAGCCCCCTCAAAGCCTTCTACGAGCAGTACTTC
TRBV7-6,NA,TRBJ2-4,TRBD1,CASSPDRAAIQYF,TGTGCCAGCAGCCCGGACAGGGCCGCCATTCAGTACTTC
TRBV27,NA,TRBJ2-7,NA,CASSFRLGAGEQYF,TGTGCCAGCAGTTTCCGTCTCGGGGCGGGGGAGCAGTACTTC
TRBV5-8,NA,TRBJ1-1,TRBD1,CASRFGGQGNAEAFF,TGTGCCAGCAGGTTCGGTGGACAGGGGAACGCTGAAGCTTTCTTT
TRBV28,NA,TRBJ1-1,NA,CASSFRGTEDTEAFF,TGTGCCAGCAGTTTCAGGGGCACCGAGGACACTGAAGCTTTCTTT
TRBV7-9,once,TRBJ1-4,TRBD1,CASIGPRLDRGGEKLFF,TGTGCCAGCATTGGCCCACGATTAGACAGGGGTGGTGAAAAACTGTTTTTT
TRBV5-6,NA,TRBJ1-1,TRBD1,CASSRTGVATEAFF,TGTGCCAGCAGCCGAACAGGGGTTGCCACTGAAGCTTTCTTT
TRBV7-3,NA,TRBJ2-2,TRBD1,CASSPKDRGSVSGELFF,TGTGCCAGCAGCCCAAAAGACAGGGGCAGCGTCTCCGGGGAGCTGTTTTTT
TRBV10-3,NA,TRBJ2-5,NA,CAILDPSAEGETQYF,TGTGCCATTCTTGACCCTAGCGCGGAGGGGGAGACCCAGTACTTC
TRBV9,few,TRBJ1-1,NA,CASSVGYRGQRAEAFF,TGTGCCAGCAGCGTAGGGTATAGAGGGCAGAGAGCTGAAGCTTTCTTT
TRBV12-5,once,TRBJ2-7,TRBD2,CASGFGGAYEQYF,TGTGCTAGTGGTTTCGGGGGGGCGTACGAGCAGTACTTC
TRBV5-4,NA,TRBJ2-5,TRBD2,CASSLVAGTSVMETQYF,TGTGCCAGCAGCTTGGTTGCGGGGACTAGCGTTATGGAGACCCAGTACTTC
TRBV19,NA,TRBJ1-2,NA,CASSLGRSNGYTF,TGTGCCAGTAGTCTGGGGCGGTCTAATGGCTACACCTTC
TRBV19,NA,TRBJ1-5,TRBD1,CASRRDRGQRQPQHF,TGTGCCAGTAGAAGGGACAGGGGGCAGCGTCAGCCCCAGCATTTT
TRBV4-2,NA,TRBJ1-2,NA,CASSQDQSIGVNYGYTF,TGTGCCAGCAGCCAAGATCAATCGATCGGGGTAAACTATGGCTACACCTTC
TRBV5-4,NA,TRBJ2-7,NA,CASSPSGTLNYEQYF,TGTGCCAGCAGCCCGTCCGGGACATTGAACTACGAGCAGTACTTC
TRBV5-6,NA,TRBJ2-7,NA,CASSLRQRFYEQYF,TGTGCCAGCAGCTTAAGACAGAGATTCTACGAGCAGTACTTC